This TCR beta chain emerged from a study of CD8 T cells in Susac syndrome. RNA totalling 0.5 to 1 ug underwent reverse transcription with random hexamers. From the immunoSEQ multiplex PCR reads, TCRdb called clonotypes with MiXCR, one entry per CDR3 protein. This sample has 80,000 to 90,000 distinct CDR3 sequences; just under 95% occur once, and the top ten carry roughly 0.46%. Germline assignment: CDR1 LGHNT and CDR2 FRNRAP. This CDR3 has 15 residues. V lost 5 bases and J 3 bases, leaving 15 bases between the germline ends. In contrast to the negatively isolated CD8+ and CD4+ T cells, TEMRA cells were FACS-enriched. This clonotype came up once.

Sequenced material: CD8+ T cells from PBMCs. The sequence came from a human donor with Susac syndrome. The chain links TRBV12-5 to TRBJ2-3; no clear D gene. CDR3 coding DNA: TGTGCTAGTGGTCCCGGGCCCGGCGAAACAGATACGCAGTATTTT. It codes for CASGPGPGETDTQYF.